This T cell receptor beta chain emerged from a study of cytomegalovirus exposure and HLA in healthy donors. In the PCR, 60 Vbeta and 13 Jbeta primers were used. Measured with immunoSEQ multiplex PCR; TCRdb has only the in-frame clones, and not every one. Altogether about 31,000 clones are present, around nine tenths being singletons, with the ten largest covering approximately 3%. Germline V gene data show CDR1 as SQVTM and CDR2 as ANQGSEA. The CDR3 sequence is 14 residues long. The V and J ends lost 6 bases and 8 bases, in that order; junction bases with no gene match: 13. The sequencing sample was made of PBMCs. This chain connects TRBV29-1 to TRBJ1-2; 9 bases align to TRBD1. The receptor's source is a boy aged 10-17 years in good health and CMV-seronegative. The CDR3 reads CSVRTGEYLGGYTF. CDR3 nucleotide sequence: TGCAGCGTAAGGACAGGGGAATACCTTGGAGGCTACACCTTC. The whole variable domain, filled in from reference TRBV29-1 and TRBJ1-2, reads SAVISQKPSRDICQRGTSLTIQCQVDSQVTMMFWYRQQPGQSLTLIATANQGSEATYESGFVIDKFPISRPNLTFSTLTVSNMSPEDSSIYLCSVRTGEYLGGYTFGSGTRLTVV.